This entry lists 6 T cell receptor beta chains sequenced from one sample in a study of STAT3 mutations in large granular lymphocyte leukemia. Study-level findings and limits: Every T-LGLL patient had at least one immunodominant TCRbeta clonotype.

Measured with immunoSEQ multiplex PCR; TCRdb has only the in-frame clones, and not every one. The sample includes some 9,100 clones, approximately 92% of them seen just once. Their specific antigens are unknown. The sample comprised peripheral blood mononuclear cells. All receptors come from a man in his 60s with T-cell large granular lymphocyte leukemia. Some clones in this sample may be carry-over from other donors' samples.

The chain uses TRBV4-3 and TRBJ2-1; D may be TRBD1 (5 bases). This CDR3 is 14 amino acids long. CDR1 and CDR2 (germline): LGHNA, YSLEER. The ends were cut back, 3 bases at V and 4 bases at J, with 10 bases in the middle. DNA of the CDR3: TGCGCCAGCAGCCAGTCGTACAGGTACAATGAGCAGTTCTTC. Protein: CASSQSYRYNEQFF.

The CDR3 sequence: CASSPMRTGSHEQFF. The CDR3 DNA is TGTGCCAGCAGCCCCATGAGGACAGGGAGCCATGAGCAGTTCTTC. This rearrangement joins TRBV14 to TRBJ2-1, with 8 positions matching TRBD1. The germline V gene has CDR1 SGHDN and CDR2 FVKESK. This CDR3 is 15 amino acids long. The J segment lost 8 bases and the V segment lost 4 bases, leaving 10 bases of the junction unmatched.

This chain connects TRBV19 to TRBJ2-7; D is unclear. This CDR3 region has 13 residues. Germline V gene data show CDR1 as LNHDA and CDR2 as SQIVND (reference sequence). The V gene lost 1 base and the J gene lost 6 bases, with 10 bases spanning the gap. The CDR3 DNA is TGTGCCAGTAGTATAGCGATTCAAGGCGAGCAGTACTTC. Its protein product is CASSIAIQGEQYF.

The J gene is TRBJ1-3, the V gene TRBV7-8; possibly TRBD1 for D (6 bases). This CDR3 is built from 15 residues. Trimming took 5 bases from V and 1 from J, leaving 12 bases between them. The germline gives CDR1 SGHVS, CDR2 FQNEAQ. The CDR3 DNA reads as TGTGCCAGCAGCCGTGGGGGGGCGTCTGGAAACACCATATATTTT. Protein: CASSRGGASGNTIYF.

The rearrangement uses TRBV5-6 and TRBJ2-1, with a weak D call TRBD2 (6 bases). Germline lookup yields CDR1 SGHDT and CDR2 YYEEEE. V shed 4 bases and J shed 0 bases, with 14 bases lying between them. The CDR3 contains 16 residues. CDR3 sequence (DNA): TGTGCCAGCAGCCCAAGGGACTTGAGCTCCTACAATGAGCAGTTCTTC. This sequence encodes CASSPRDLSSYNEQFF.

V is TRBV13 and J is TRBJ2-7, with TRBD2 identical over 7 bases. The trim removed 2 bases at V and 3 bases at J, leaving 10 bases unmatched. The CDR3 has 16 residues. The germline gives CDR1 PRHDT, CDR2 FYEKMQ (reference sequence). The CDR3 DNA sequence: TGTGCCAGCAGCTTATACGACTACTTAGCGGGCTACGAGCAGTACTTC. It specifies CASSLYDYLAGYEQYF.